This T cell receptor beta chain was sequenced for a study of shared clonotypes between healthy human individuals. Study-level findings and limits: Across subsets, estimated richness was generally greater for naive than for memory populations. Shared clonotypes across all four donors exceeded non-shared ones in generation probability.

Worth noting for this clone: Its antigen is still unknown. Additional DNA sequences in this sample encode the identical CDR3.

Sequencing used immunoSEQ multiplex PCR; TCRdb keeps in-frame clones, though not all of them. Among nearly 750,000 clones listed, over 60% were seen once. This receptor was taken from a woman in her thirties in good health. Sequenced sample: memory CD4+ T cells sorted from blood. The subset here: CD45RA-negative fraction.

In nucleotides, the CDR3 is TGTGCCAGCAGCGTAGCAGGGGGCAGTGATACGCAGTATTTT. This translates into CASSVAGGSDTQYF. V and J are TRBV9 and TRBJ2-3, with 8 bases fitting TRBD1. The V gene's germline CDR1 is SGDLS and CDR2 YYNGEE. V was clipped by 0 bases and J by 6 bases; unmatched bases: 3. This CDR3 is 14 amino acids long.